This T cell receptor beta chain was obtained from a study of T cell responses to AZD1222 COVID-19 vaccine. Germline CDR1 reads LGHDT; CDR2 reads YNNKEL (reference sequence). Trimming took 0 bases from V and 0 from J, leaving 5 bases between them. The CDR3 sequence is 14 residues long. Clones were read by immunoSEQ multiplex PCR, and TCRdb kept only the in-frame ones, dropping some. The profile shows 70,000 to 90,000 clones, about 92% of them singletons. Details on this clone: The antigen is not known.

Overall study results and limits: The span of vaccine-associated CD4 TCRs extended across spike, with dominance at 160-218 and 743-854.

The sample here was peripheral blood, taken on day 0 of AZD1222 vaccination. This TCR came from an adult in good health. This chain connects TRBV3-1 (or the pseudogene TRBV3-2) to TRBJ1-1; no clear D. CDR3 in amino acids: CASSQEVMNTEAFF. The CDR3 DNA sequence: TGTGCCAGCAGCCAAGAGGTCATGAACACTGAAGCTTTCTTT.